Each of the 9 T cell receptor beta chains below was sequenced from the same sample in a study of identical twins. Using its own MiXCR run on the 5' RACE reads, TCRdb lists one record per CDR3 protein. The profile covers roughly 710,000 distinct CDR3 sequences, with roughly 6% appearing a single time and around 1.7% taken by the ten largest. Sequenced material: naive T cells sorted from blood. These TCRs come from a man between 18 and 29 years old in good health.

This chain uses TRBV7-9 with TRBJ2-7; no clear D. This CDR3 region has 14 residues. Germline V lookup: CDR1 SEHNR, CDR2 FQNEAQ (reference sequence). V was cut by 5 bases and J by 3 bases, with 14 bases left in between. The CDR3 DNA is TGTGCCAGCAGCCCTACAGAGATTTACTACGAGCAGTACGTC. It specifies CASSPTEIYYEQYV.

This clonotype was seen ten or more times. The V gene is TRBV27, the J gene TRBJ2-1; tentatively, D is TRBD2 (5 bases). The germline V gene has CDR1 MNHEY and CDR2 SMNVEV (reference sequence). The CDR3 is 12 amino acids. V was cut by 5 bases and J by 9 bases, with 11 bases left in between. The CDR3 DNA is TGTGCCAGCAGTGCCCTCGGGGTTGAGCAGTTCTTC. This sequence encodes CASSALGVEQFF.

This clonotype has a handful of counts. V is TRBV6-5 and J is TRBJ1-4; D is possibly TRBD1 (5 bases). The length of the CDR3 is 16 residues. Per germline, CDR1 MNHEY and CDR2 SVGAGI. Trimming removed 0 bases from V and 8 bases from J, with 16 bases in between. The CDR3 loop is CASSYSDRLSTEKLFF. As DNA, the CDR3 is TGTGCCAGCAGTTACTCCGACAGACTCAGCACCGAAAAACTGTTTTTT.

This chain joins TRBV9 and TRBJ2-3, with 7 positions matching TRBD2. Germline V CDR1 and CDR2: SGDLS, YYNGEE. The CDR3 covers 17 residues. The trim removed 3 bases at V and 3 bases at J, leaving 13 bases unmatched. The CDR3 region is CASSAPAGVELTDTQYF. The CDR3 nucleotides read TGTGCCAGCAGCGCACCCGCGGGAGTAGAGTTAACAGATACGCAGTATTTT.

This clonotype was picked up many times. This sequence joins TRBV5-1 and TRBJ2-3; TRBD2 is a possible D gene (6 bases). CDR3 size: 17 residues. V was pared by 0 bases and J by 0 bases, with 14 bases between. Per the germline V gene, CDR1 is SGHRS and CDR2 is YFSETQ. The CDR3 region has the DNA TGCGCCAGCAGCTTGGTTGGACTACCATCTAGCACAGATACGCAGTATTTT. Translation: CASSLVGLPSSTDTQYF.

This clonotype was seen a handful of times. The gene calls are TRBV20-1 and TRBJ1-2, with TRBD1 matching over 7 bases. After removal of 1 base from V and 7 bases from J, the junction contained 9 bases not matched to a gene. This CDR3 comprises 14 residues. Germline V gene sequence: CDR1 DFQATT, CDR2 SNEGSKA (reference sequence). The DNA for the CDR3 is TGCAGTGCTAGAGCCCCGGACAGGCTGGGTGGCTACACCTTC. Translating it yields CSARAPDRLGGYTF.

This clonotype showed up just a few times. This rearrangement joins TRBV7-9 to TRBJ1-6; no reliable D call. Germline CDR1 SEHNR, CDR2 FQNEAQ (reference sequence). There are 14 residues in the CDR3. Trimming removed 5 bases at V and 7 bases at J, with 12 bases between. CDR3 DNA: TGTGCCAGCAGCGAATCCGGCCCCAATTCACCCCTCCACTTT. Amino acid sequence: CASSESGPNSPLHF.

The sample holds many counts of this clonotype. The CDR3 nucleotides read TGTGCCAGCAGCCCAGCAGGGCGGGATGAGCAGTTCTTC. Protein product: CASSPAGRDEQFF. The chain combines TRBV7-9 with TRBJ2-1, with D perhaps given as TRBD1 or TRBD2 (5 bases each). Germline CDR1 is SEHNR and CDR2 is FQNEAQ (reference sequence). Trimming shortened V by 5 bases and J by 8 bases, and 13 bases separated the two germline ends. The CDR3 is made up of 13 amino acids. Filled out from reference TRBV7-9 and TRBJ2-1, the complete variable domain reads DTGVSQNPRHKITKRGQNVTFRCDPISEHNRLYWYRQTLGQGPEFLTYFQNEAQLEKSRLLSDRFSAERPKGSFSTLEIQRTEQGDSAMYLCASSPAGRDEQFFGPGTRLTVL.

This clonotype was counted between two and nine times. This sequence joins TRBV14 and TRBJ2-1; tentatively, D is TRBD2 (7 bases). V lost 4 bases and J 7 bases, leaving 11 bases between the germline ends. Germline V gene lookup returns CDR1 SGHDN and CDR2 FVKESK. CDR3 size: 13 residues. The CDR3 DNA reads TGTGCCAGCAGCCGACGGGGGGCTAATGAGCAGTTCTTC. Residues: CASSRRGANEQFF.